This T cell receptor beta chain originates from a study of blood T cell repertoires in COVID-19. The CDR3 totals 15 residues. Germline values: CDR1 LNHNV, CDR2 YYDKDF (reference sequence). Trimming left V 0 bases short and J 6 bases short, with 14 bases between. This clone has just a few counts. Clones were sequenced by immunoSEQ multiplex PCR, and TCRdb holds only the in-frame ones, with some missing. The repertoire holds approximately 210,000 clones, with around four fifths as singletons. This sequence originates from a woman between 50 and 59 years old with active or convalescent COVID-19. The gene calls are TRBV15 and TRBJ1-1; weak D call: TRBD1 (6 bases). The specimen sequenced was peripheral blood. The CDR3, as DNA: TGTGCCACCAGCAGAGATCATGGGGGCGCGGCTGAAGCTTTCTTT. Protein: CATSRDHGGAAEAFF.